What follows is one T cell receptor (beta chain) and its context. These data originate in a study of blood T cell repertoires in COVID-19. For the study at large: From the United States, Italy and Spain came samples of acute and convalescent COVID-19. T cells, B-cell-depleted T cells, or PBMCs supplied cDNA or gDNA.

The V gene end was trimmed by 5 bases and the J gene end by 2 bases; junction bases not matched to a gene: 12. The germline V gene encodes CDR1 SGHAT and CDR2 FQNNGV. This CDR3 is built from 17 residues. Original methodology: Scientists estimated how many nucleated cells there were by amplifying reference gene primers. Method: immunoSEQ multiplex PCR; TCRdb's copy keeps in-frame clones and lacks some. That table furnishes V, J and clone size, whereas the DNA furnished D and trimming. The sample comprises just over 70,000 clones, under 95% of which are singletons, and approximately 8% rests with the top ten.

This chain uses TRBV11-2 with TRBJ2-7, with 10 bases aligning to TRBD1. The sequenced material came from peripheral blood. This TCR derives from a human donor in a cohort sampled during active COVID-19. This CDR3 reads CASSPVGRDRGTYEQYF. The CDR3 nucleotides read TGTGCCAGCAGCCCGGTGGGCCGGGACAGGGGTACCTACGAGCAGTACTTC.